The source of this T cell receptor (beta chain) is a study of T cell repertoires in cytomegalovirus infection. As for the study in general: Public TCR beta signatures provided an indication of both CMV infection and a matching HLA type. The study, taken as a whole, reports: Dominant in the ex vivo response were TCR beta clonotypes restricted by HLA-C and specific for CMV. Individuals carrying CMV plus the relevant HLA were identified by cumulative frequency of public TCR beta families.

A word on this clonotype: Its antigen remains unidentified.

A single record per CDR3 protein comes from TCRdb applying MiXCR to the reads. The table records about 34,000 distinct CDR3 sequences, 40% to 65% of them present only once. This TCR derives from a human donor in good health (CMV status not recorded). Some clones in this sample may be carry-over from other donors' samples. The sample here was CD8+ T cells from cultured PBMCs, taken from culture after CMV antigen stimulation.

This CDR3 reads CAGRGDLTDTQYF. Here the CDR3 DNA reads TGTGCCGGGCGCGGGGACCTCACAGATACGCAGTATTTT. The rearrangement links TRBV7-4 to TRBJ2-3, with a possible D match to TRBD2 (6 bases). This CDR3 has 13 residues. The germline CDR1 and CDR2 sequences are SGHVT and SQSDAQ. With 11 bases removed from V and 2 bases from J, the gap between germline ends came to 14 bases.